These 32 T cell receptor beta chains originate from one sample sequenced in a study of cytomegalovirus exposure and HLA in healthy donors. The PCR employed 60 Vbeta primers together with 13 Jbeta primers. Clones were sequenced by immunoSEQ multiplex PCR, and TCRdb holds only the in-frame ones, with some missing. Of some 79,000 clones listed, around 78% are singletons. Material: PBMCs. The receptors derive from a male donor in good health and CMV-seropositive.

V usage is TRBV11-1 and J usage is TRBJ1-4; 8 bases fit TRBD1. CDR3 size: 14 residues. Germline CDR1 is SGHAT and CDR2 is FQDESV (reference sequence). Unmatched junction bases numbered 5, after V lost 4 bases and J lost 7 bases. The CDR3 DNA reads as TGTGCCAGCAGCTCCGACAGGGGAAGTGAAAAACTGTTTTTT. Translated, it gives CASSSDRGSEKLFF.

The rearrangement uses TRBV5-1 and TRBJ2-3; 10 nucleotides line up with TRBD2. CDR3 length: 17 residues. V dropped 4 bases and J dropped 3; count of bases not matched to a gene: 11. Per the germline V gene, CDR1 is SGHRS and CDR2 is YFSETQ. This CDR3 reads CASSASQSSGRTDTQYF. CDR3 in DNA: TGCGCCAGCAGCGCATCTCAATCTAGCGGGAGAACAGATACGCAGTATTTT.

The rearrangement joins TRBV5-8 to TRBJ2-5, with a tentative D call TRBD1 (6 bases). The CDR3 contains 15 residues. CDR1 and CDR2 from the germline V gene are SGHTS and YDEGEE. The V and J ends lost 1 base and 1 base respectively, with 11 bases between them. CDR3 loop: CASSLTGNFQETQYF. The CDR3 nucleotides read TGTGCCAGCAGCTTGACAGGGAATTTCCAAGAGACCCAGTACTTC.

The chain uses TRBV5-1 and TRBJ2-3, with unresolved D. From germline, CDR1 is SGHRS and CDR2 YFSETQ. V gave up 0 bases and J gave up 0 bases, with 8 bases separating them. This CDR3 comprises 15 residues. The CDR3 DNA sequence: TGCGCCAGCAGCTTGGATGTAACTAGCACAGATACGCAGTATTTT. Translation: CASSLDVTSTDTQYF.

The rearrangement links TRBV30 to TRBJ2-7, with D hard to call. Germline assignment: CDR1 GTSNPN and CDR2 SVGIG (reference sequence). The CDR3 is made up of 13 amino acids. The V end lost 3 bases, the J end lost 0 bases, and 9 bases lay between the germline ends. CDR3 DNA: TGTGCCTGGAGGCGCACCATCTCCTACGAGCAGTACTTC. Its translation is CAWRRTISYEQYF.

This clone was counted at least ten times. This chain joins TRBV4-3 and TRBJ2-6; D not certain. V was cut by 3 bases and J by 0 bases, with 9 bases left in between. The CDR3 has 16 amino acids. Germline CDR1 and CDR2: LGHNA and YSLEER. The CDR3 DNA reads TGCGCCAGCAGCCACGAGGATGGCTCTGGGGCCAACGTCCTGACTTTC. Protein: CASSHEDGSGANVLTF.

The J gene is TRBJ2-5, the V gene TRBV18; weak D call: TRBD2 (6 bases). The CDR3 covers 14 residues. V was pared by 5 bases and J by 2 bases, with 12 bases between. Germline V CDR1 and CDR2: KGHSH, LQKENI. The CDR3 here is CASSERLDQETQYF. In DNA form, the CDR3 reads TGTGCCAGCTCAGAAAGACTAGATCAAGAGACCCAGTACTTC.

J is TRBJ2-7 and V is TRBV6-5; 7 bases fit TRBD2. The CDR3 has 15 residues. Germline-derived CDR1 and CDR2 are MNHEY and SVGAGI. V shed 5 bases and J 3 bases; nucleotides not matched to a gene: 10. The CDR3 DNA sequence: TGTGCCAGCAGTCGCGCGGGGGACCGAGGCTACGAGCAGTACTTC. Translation gives CASSRAGDRGYEQYF.

V gene TRBV19 combines with J gene TRBJ2-1, with D possibly matching TRBD2 (6 bases). The germline gives CDR1 LNHDA, CDR2 SQIVND (reference sequence). V shed 4 bases and J shed 10 bases, with 11 bases lying between them. The CDR3 sequence is 12 residues long. CDR3 DNA: TGTGCCAGTAGTACTCCGGGACTGGAGCAGTTCTTC. This translates into CASSTPGLEQFF. Looking up the rest from reference TRBV19 and TRBJ2-1 gives the full variable domain: DGGITQSPKYLFRKEGQNVTLSCEQNLNHDAMYWYRQDPGQGLRLIYYSQIVNDFQKGDIAEGYSVSREKKESFPLTVTSAQKNPTAFYLCASSTPGLEQFFGPGTRLTVL.

This clone came up a few times. One end of the junction varies from germline; a read error may be responsible. The CDR3 loop is CASTLRGAGTEAFF. The CDR3 DNA follows: TGTGCCAGCACCTTGCGGGGGGCGGGAACTGAAGCTTTCTTT. The chain combines TRBV5-6 with TRBJ1-1, with D perhaps TRBD1 (6 bases). Germline assignment: CDR1 SGHDT and CDR2 YYEEEE. The CDR3 has 14 amino acids.

The chain has TRBV10-1 and TRBJ1-6; D may be TRBD1 (5 bases). Per germline, CDR1 WNHNN and CDR2 SYGVQD (reference sequence). V was shortened by 5 bases and J by 4 bases, with 18 bases between the two germline ends. This CDR3 is built from 17 residues. CDR3 nucleotides: TGCGCCAGCAGTACCATTCCGGGGGATATTTATAATTCACCCCTCCACTTT. Residues: CASSTIPGDIYNSPLHF.

The chain links TRBV7-9 to TRBJ1-5, with D possibly matching TRBD1 (5 bases). This CDR3 is 17 amino acids long. From germline, CDR1 is SEHNR and CDR2 FQNEAQ (reference sequence). V lost 4 bases, J lost 3 bases, and 19 bases lay in between. CDR3 protein: CASSSYLTGGDNQPQHF. Written as DNA, the CDR3 is TGTGCCAGCAGCTCGTATTTAACAGGTGGTGACAATCAGCCCCAGCATTTT.

The gene calls are TRBV7-8 and TRBJ1-2; weak D call: TRBD1 (6 bases). Trimming left V 7 bases short and J 5 bases short, with 29 bases between. This CDR3 region has 18 residues. Germline lookup yields CDR1 SGHVS and CDR2 FQNEAQ. CDR3 bases: TGTGCCAGCACCTCCGTGTTCGGCCGGGACAAGCACAAATATGGCTACACCTTC. This codes for CASTSVFGRDKHKYGYTF.

The V gene is TRBV28, the J gene TRBJ2-2; D may be TRBD1 (6 bases). The germline V and J ends were trimmed by 6 bases and 1 base, with 21 bases remaining between them. Germline V lookup: CDR1 MDHEN, CDR2 SYDVKM. The CDR3 contains 18 residues. CDR3 region: CASRPTPGTPLNTGELFF. The CDR3 DNA reads as TGTGCCAGCAGACCCACCCCCGGGACACCTCTGAACACCGGGGAGCTGTTTTTT.

The chain recombines TRBV5-1 with TRBJ2-3; D gene uncertain. Trimming cost V 0 bases and J 4 bases, with 9 bases left between them. Germline values: CDR1 SGHRS, CDR2 YFSETQ. This CDR3 is built from 14 residues. CDR3 region: CASSLEPYSDTQYF. The CDR3 DNA follows: TGCGCCAGCAGCTTGGAGCCGTACTCAGATACGCAGTATTTT.

The V and J genes are TRBV18 and TRBJ2-2, with 7 bases matching TRBD2. The CDR3 sequence is 16 residues long. V was pared by 4 bases and J by 4 bases, with 9 bases of the junction left unmatched. CDR1 is KGHSH and CDR2 is LQKENI in the germline V gene. CDR3: CASSQRDYRSTGELFF. For the CDR3, the DNA is TGTGCCAGCTCACAACGGGACTATAGGAGCACCGGGGAGCTGTTTTTT.

The rearrangement links TRBV11-2 to TRBJ2-7; TRBD2 might be the D (5 bases). The CDR3 extends over 14 amino acids. The V gene's germline CDR1 is SGHAT and CDR2 FQNNGV. Trimming shortened V by 1 base and J by 6 bases, and 13 bases separated the two germline ends. The CDR3 loop is CASSLVGLISEQYF. CDR3 DNA sequence: TGTGCCAGCAGCTTAGTTGGACTCATTTCCGAGCAGTACTTC.

This clone was recorded once. The chain couples TRBV5-4 to TRBJ2-3; 9 bases agree with TRBD2. Germline V gene sequence: CDR1 SGHNT, CDR2 YYREEE (reference sequence). CDR3 size: 15 residues. V shed 9 bases and J 4 bases; nucleotides not matched to a gene: 12. CDR3 bases: TGTGCCACCAATCCTCTGAGCGGGGGGTCAGATACGCAGTATTTT. It is translated as CATNPLSGGSDTQYF.

This clone was picked up many times. The genes are TRBV28 and TRBJ1-1, with 8 bases fitting TRBD1. J was trimmed by 1 base and V by 6 bases; bases with no gene match: 16. Germline V gene sequence: CDR1 MDHEN, CDR2 SYDVKM. This CDR3 is built from 18 residues. CDR3 DNA: TGTGCCAGCAGCTCCGAATCGGACAGGGATCAGGCGAACACTGAAGCTTTCTTT. Residues: CASSSESDRDQANTEAFF.

The chain employs TRBV9 and TRBJ1-1, with TRBD1 as a possible D gene (6 bases). The CDR3 consists of 15 residues. The V gene's germline CDR1 is SGDLS and CDR2 YYNGEE. V lost 0 bases and J lost 5, with 14 bases in between. CDR3 region: CASSVVGGASTEAFF. The CDR3 nucleotides are TGTGCCAGCAGCGTAGTGGGGGGGGCGAGTACTGAAGCTTTCTTT.

This clone appeared a few times. The J gene is TRBJ2-7, the V gene TRBV6-1; weak D call: TRBD1 (6 bases). Looked up from germline, CDR1 is MNHNS and CDR2 is SASEGT. Trimming removed 3 bases at V and 4 bases at J, with 13 bases between. The CDR3 spans 14 residues. The CDR3: CASSEGAQVYEQYF. For the CDR3, the DNA is TGTGCCAGCAGTGAGGGGGCGCAGGTGTACGAGCAGTACTTC.

The chain employs TRBV7-3 and TRBJ2-2, with D tentatively TRBD1 (6 bases). Trimming pared 5 bases from V and 1 base from J, leaving 8 bases between. Per germline, CDR1 SGHTA and CDR2 FQGTGA. The CDR3 is 14 residues long. The CDR3 DNA sequence: TGTGCCAGCAGCCCGACAGGGAACACCGGGGAGCTGTTTTTT. As protein: CASSPTGNTGELFF.

This clone was seen once. The chain is built from TRBV7-8 and TRBJ2-7, with D maybe TRBD2 (5 bases). The CDR3 is 15 amino acids. Trimming removed 2 bases at V and 2 bases at J, with 13 bases between. CDR1 and CDR2 from the germline V gene are SGHVS and FQNEAQ. In nucleotides, the CDR3 is TGTGCCAGCAGCTTAAGTCCAACGGGGACCTACGAGCAGTACTTC. This encodes CASSLSPTGTYEQYF.

This clone appeared once. This chain links TRBV28 with TRBJ2-3; D not certain. The CDR3 length is 11 residues. The ends were cut back, 4 bases at V and 6 bases at J, with 5 bases in the middle. Germline CDR1 is MDHEN and CDR2 is SYDVKM. The CDR3 sequence: CASSSPDTQYF. The CDR3 DNA sequence: TGTGCCAGCAGTTCCCCTGATACGCAGTATTTT.

The CDR3 is CASSIVAGGGETQYF. In DNA form, the CDR3 reads TGTGCCAGTAGTATTGTGGCGGGGGGCGGGGAGACCCAGTACTTC. V usage is TRBV19 and J usage is TRBJ2-5; TRBD2 matches at 8 bases. The length of the CDR3 is 15 residues. Germline assignment: CDR1 LNHDA and CDR2 SQIVND (reference sequence). The junction had 8 bases not matched to a gene; V was cut back by 3 bases and J by 5 bases.

This clone occurred once. This chain connects TRBV15 to TRBJ1-2; 8 nucleotides match TRBD1. CDR1 is LNHNV and CDR2 is YYDKDF in the germline V gene (reference sequence). This CDR3 is built from 17 residues. V shed 3 bases, J shed 8 bases, and the junction held 17 bases outside the gene matches. The chain's CDR3 is CATSRTYGQGALTGYTF. The CDR3 DNA sequence: TGTGCCACCAGCAGGACCTATGGACAGGGCGCCCTGACGGGCTACACCTTC.

The chain employs TRBV6-6 and TRBJ2-5, with 10 positions matching TRBD2. The DNA end lines up better with TRBJ2-7; the J call may be wrong. Germline V lookup: CDR1 MNHNY, CDR2 SVGAGI (reference sequence). The CDR3 has 16 residues. CDR3 residues: CASSYILAGLFDEQYF. The DNA for the CDR3 is TGTGCCAGCAGTTACATACTAGCGGGACTCTTCGACGAGCAGTACTTC.

The chain combines TRBV28 with TRBJ1-2, with 7 nucleotides matching TRBD1. Germline V gene lookup returns CDR1 MDHEN and CDR2 SYDVKM. CDR3 length: 16 amino acids. V dropped 10 bases and J dropped 2; count of bases not matched to a gene: 16. In DNA, the CDR3 is TGTGCCACCTTCGGAACTGGAGGGGGCCTCAACTATGGCTACACCTTC. Translated: CATFGTGGGLNYGYTF.

V is TRBV7-3 and J is TRBJ2-6, with TRBD1 matching 10 bases. V gave up 5 bases and J gave up 0 bases; unmatched junction bases: 7. The CDR3 covers 18 residues. Germline-derived CDR1 and CDR2 are SGHTA and FQGTGA. This CDR3 reads CASSLPGQGDSGANVLTF. CDR3 sequence (DNA): TGTGCCAGCAGCCTCCCTGGACAGGGGGACTCTGGGGCCAACGTCCTGACTTTC.

The gene calls are TRBV7-9 and TRBJ1-2; perhaps TRBD1 as D (6 bases). The V and J ends lost 5 bases and 6 bases respectively, with 16 bases between them. Germline CDR1 is SEHNR and CDR2 is FQNEAQ (reference sequence). The length of the CDR3 is 14 residues. This CDR3 reads CASSQNREENGYTF. In DNA form, the CDR3 reads TGTGCCAGCAGCCAGAACAGGGAAGAAAATGGCTACACCTTC.

The rearrangement uses TRBV27 and TRBJ2-2; 10 nucleotides match TRBD2. Germline trimming cut 3 bases from V and 0 bases from J; bases unmatched to any gene: 4. Germline V CDR1 and CDR2: MNHEY, SMNVEV (reference sequence). CDR3 length: 17 residues. CDR3 region: CASSFSSGGTNTGELFF. CDR3 sequence (DNA): TGTGCCAGCAGTTTCAGTAGCGGGGGGACGAACACCGGGGAGCTGTTTTTT.

The chain links TRBV6-4 to TRBJ2-1, with unresolved D. The CDR3 is 16 amino acids. Trimming removed 0 bases from V and 2 bases from J, with 11 bases in between. From germline, CDR1 is MRHNA and CDR2 SNTAGT. CDR3 sequence reads: CASSDSGWNTYNEQFF. CDR3 nucleotides: TGTGCCAGCAGTGACTCGGGCTGGAACACCTACAATGAGCAGTTCTTC.